Listed here are 5 T cell receptor beta chains from one sample, sequenced in a study of siplizumab effects on memory and regulatory T cells. Only in-frame clones appear in the TCRdb table, and some are missing; sequencing was by immunoSEQ multiplex PCR. The sample consists of 80,000 to 130,000 clones, 90% to 95% of them appearing once. Material: Tregs sorted from blood. These receptors originate from a human donor in good health.

This chain uses TRBV9 with TRBJ2-3, with a tentative D call TRBD2 (6 bases). The germline CDR1 and CDR2 sequences are SGDLS and YYNGEE. Trimming shortened V by 3 bases and J by 3 bases, and 11 bases separated the two germline ends. CDR3 size: 14 residues. The CDR3 nucleotides are TGTGCCAGCAGCGACGGGAGAATGACAGATACGCAGTATTTT. Amino acids: CASSDGRMTDTQYF. Supplemented by reference TRBV9 and TRBJ2-3, the full variable domain reads DSGVTQTPKHLITATGQRVTLRCSPRSGDLSVYWYQQSLDQGLQFLIQYYNGEERAKGNILERFSAQQFPDLHSELNLSSLELGDSALYFCASSDGRMTDTQYFGPGTRLTVL.

The chain carries TRBV29-1 and TRBJ1-5; D ambiguous. V was trimmed by 4 bases and J by 6 bases, leaving 13 bases between them. CDR3 size: 13 residues. Germline-derived CDR1 and CDR2 are SQVTM and ANQGSEA. The CDR3, as DNA: TGCAGCGTTGTAAGAGGGCCCGGTCAGCCCCAGCATTTT. Translated, it gives CSVVRGPGQPQHF. Based on the CDR3 plus reference TRBV29-1 and TRBJ1-5, the full variable domain is SAVISQKPSRDICQRGTSLTIQCQVDSQVTMMFWYRQQPGQSLTLIATANQGSEATYESGFVIDKFPISRPNLTFSTLTVSNMSPEDSSIYLCSVVRGPGQPQHFGDGTRLSIL.

The CDR3 loop is CATTRWGLQETQYF. CDR3 nucleotides: TGTGCCACTACGAGATGGGGTCTCCAAGAGACCCAGTACTTC. This rearrangement joins TRBV2 to TRBJ2-5; D is unclear. CDR3 length: 14 residues. V was cut by 10 bases and J by 1 base, with 16 bases left in between. Germline V gene data show CDR1 as SNHLY and CDR2 as FYNNEI.

The chain joins TRBV6-5 to TRBJ1-4; D gene unclear. Germline V gene data show CDR1 as MNHEY and CDR2 as SVGAGI. The CDR3 is 16 amino acids. V was trimmed by 0 bases and J by 6 bases, leaving 14 bases between them. This chain's CDR3 is CASSYSVPDNYEKLFF. CDR3 DNA: TGTGCCAGCAGTTACTCAGTCCCAGACAATTATGAAAAACTGTTTTTT.

V and J are TRBV6-1 and TRBJ2-5; 9 bases match TRBD2. Germline V gene data show CDR1 as MNHNS and CDR2 as SASEGT. The V and J ends lost 3 bases and 8 bases, in that order; junction bases with no gene match: 10. The CDR3 totals 15 residues. In DNA form, the CDR3 reads TGTGCCAGCAGTGAGTCTAGCGGGATCCTTATCACCCAGTACTTC. Protein sequence: CASSESSGILITQYF.